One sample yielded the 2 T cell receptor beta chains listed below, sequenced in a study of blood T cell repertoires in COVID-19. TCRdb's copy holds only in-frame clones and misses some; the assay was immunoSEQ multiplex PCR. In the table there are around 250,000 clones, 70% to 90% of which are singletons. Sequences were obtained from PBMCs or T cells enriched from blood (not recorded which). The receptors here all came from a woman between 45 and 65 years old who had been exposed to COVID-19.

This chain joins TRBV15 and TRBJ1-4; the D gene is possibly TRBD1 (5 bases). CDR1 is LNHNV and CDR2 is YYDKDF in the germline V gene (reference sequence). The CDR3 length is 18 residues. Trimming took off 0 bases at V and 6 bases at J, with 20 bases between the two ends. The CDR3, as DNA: TGTGCCACCAGCAGAGAGAAGTTGGGCAGGACAAGGCATGAAAAACTGTTTTTT. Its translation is CATSREKLGRTRHEKLFF.

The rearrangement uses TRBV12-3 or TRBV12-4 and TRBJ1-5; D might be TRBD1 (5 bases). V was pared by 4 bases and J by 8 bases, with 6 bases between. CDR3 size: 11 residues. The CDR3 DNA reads TGTGCCAGCAGTTCGGGGGAGCCCCAGCATTTT. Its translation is CASSSGEPQHF.